The 26 T cell receptor beta chains given below trace back to one sample, sequenced in a study of identical twins. Each CDR3 protein gets one entry after TCRdb re-called the 5' RACE reads with MiXCR. The repertoire has about 240,000 distinct CDR3 sequences, more than 9% of them found once; the top ten carry more than 8.5%. The source material was memory T cells sorted from blood. Every receptor here comes from a man between 45 and 60 years old in good health.

This clonotype was found many times. V is TRBV5-1 and J is TRBJ2-2; the D is unclear. The CDR3 has 13 amino acids. V lost 4 bases to trimming and J lost 5 bases, with 9 bases between them. The germline gives CDR1 SGHRS, CDR2 YFSETQ. The CDR3 protein is CASSLAETGELFF. CDR3 bases: TGCGCCAGCAGCCTGGCCGAAACCGGGGAGCTGTTTTTT. Variable domain in full (rest from reference TRBV5-1 and TRBJ2-2): KAGVTQTPRYLIKTRGQQVTLSCSPISGHRSVSWYQQTPGQGLQFLFEYFSETQRNKGNFPGRFSGRQFSNSRSEMNVSTLELGDSALYLCASSLAETGELFFGEGSRLTVL.

The chain is built from TRBV20-1 and TRBJ2-3; 9 positions match TRBD1. The CDR3 is made up of 14 amino acids. CDR1 and CDR2 (germline): DFQATT, SNEGSKA (reference sequence). The trim removed 4 bases at V and 1 base at J, leaving 3 bases unmatched. CDR3 region: CSAKDRGGTDTQYF. DNA of the CDR3: TGCAGTGCTAAGGACAGGGGAGGCACAGATACGCAGTATTTT.

This clonotype turned up a few times. CDR3 DNA: TGCAGTGCTAGAGGCGGCAGGGGGCTCGAGCAGTACTTC. As protein: CSARGGRGLEQYF. This chain links TRBV20-1 with TRBJ2-7; TRBD1 matches at 8 bases. From germline, CDR1 is DFQATT and CDR2 SNEGSKA (reference sequence). The V segment lost 1 base and the J segment 6 bases; nucleotides outside the gene matches: 5. The CDR3 sequence is 13 residues long.

This clonotype was observed many times. V usage is TRBV13 and J usage is TRBJ2-1; 10 nucleotides align to TRBD1. V shed 7 bases and J 7 bases; nucleotides not matched to a gene: 16. The CDR3 contains 17 residues. The germline V gene has CDR1 PRHDT and CDR2 FYEKMQ (reference sequence). This CDR3 is CASTTLRRQGARNEQFF. CDR3 DNA sequence: TGTGCCAGCACCACCTTGAGGCGACAGGGGGCTAGGAATGAGCAGTTCTTC.

This clonotype was observed a handful of times. CDR3 residues: CAISEFGGRDSIYNEQFF. The CDR3 DNA is TGTGCCATCAGTGAGTTTGGTGGGCGGGACAGTATTTACAATGAGCAGTTCTTC. This rearrangement joins TRBV10-3 to TRBJ2-1; D may be TRBD1 (7 bases). Germline lookup yields CDR1 ENHRY and CDR2 SYGVKD. This CDR3 comprises 18 residues. V lost 1 base and J lost 4, with 20 bases in between.

This clonotype turned up a few times. The chain links TRBV5-1 to TRBJ2-7; TRBD1 matches at 8 bases. Germline V gene sequence: CDR1 SGHRS, CDR2 YFSETQ. The CDR3 loop spans 16 amino acids. Trimming took 0 bases from V and 4 from J; bases not matched to a gene: 9. This chain's CDR3 is CASSLASGTGLYEQYF. The CDR3 bases are TGCGCCAGCAGCTTGGCCTCCGGGACAGGCCTGTACGAGCAGTACTTC.

This clonotype is medium-sized in the sample. The chain recombines TRBV15 with TRBJ2-2, with 9 bases identical to TRBD1. V was clipped by 0 bases and J by 4 bases; unmatched bases: 6. There are 17 residues in the CDR3. The germline V gene encodes CDR1 LNHNV and CDR2 YYDKDF (reference sequence). The CDR3 region has the DNA TGTGCCACCAGCAGAGATAGGGGGACAGGGCCCACCGGGGAGCTGTTTTTT. This translates into CATSRDRGTGPTGELFF.

Many counts were recorded for this clonotype. The chain recombines TRBV7-8 with TRBJ1-5; 7 nucleotides agree with TRBD1. The germline V gene has CDR1 SGHVS and CDR2 FQNEAQ. Trimming at V came to 5 bases and at J to 3 bases, leaving 4 bases not matched to a gene. CDR3 length: 14 residues. CDR3 amino acids: CASSAGQFNQPQHF. In DNA, the CDR3 is TGTGCCAGCAGCGCGGGACAGTTCAATCAGCCCCAGCATTTT.

This chain links TRBV6-2 or TRBV6-3 with TRBJ2-3, with TRBD1 matching over 8 bases. V lost 8 bases, J lost 5 bases, and 12 bases stayed unmatched. The germline gives CDR1 MNHEY, CDR2 SVGEGT. The CDR3 loop spans 15 amino acids. CDR3 protein: CASGDPGQVEDTQYF. The DNA for the CDR3 is TGTGCCAGCGGAGACCCGGGACAGGTGGAAGATACGCAGTATTTT.

This clonotype was seen a few times. The chain carries TRBV5-1 and TRBJ2-7; TRBD1 agrees at 8 bases. The junction had 5 bases not matched to a gene; V was cut back by 6 bases and J by 6 bases. The germline V gene has CDR1 SGHRS and CDR2 YFSETQ. The CDR3 extends over 12 amino acids. CDR3 DNA sequence: TGCGCCAGCACCCCAGGGGGCGGCGAGCAGTACTTC. This sequence encodes CASTPGGGEQYF.

This clonotype has at least ten counts. CDR3 residues: CASSLGAEAFF. CDR3 coding DNA: TGTGCCAGCAGTTTGGGGGCTGAAGCTTTCTTT. V and J are TRBV27 and TRBJ1-1, with a possible D match to TRBD1 (5 bases). The germline gives CDR1 MNHEY, CDR2 SMNVEV (reference sequence). The V gene lost 3 bases and the J gene lost 6 bases, with 5 bases spanning the gap. CDR3 size: 11 residues.

The chain carries TRBV7-9 and TRBJ2-7; the match to TRBD2 covers 7 bases. Germline-derived CDR1 and CDR2 are SEHNR and FQNEAQ (reference sequence). This CDR3 has 17 residues. With V trimmed by 3 bases and J by 7 bases, 18 bases remained unmatched. Here the CDR3 DNA reads TGTGCCAGCAGCTTTCTCTCACGAGCGGGGCTACATCTGGAGCAGTACTTC. Its translation is CASSFLSRAGLHLEQYF.

The genes are TRBV4-2 and TRBJ1-1; possibly TRBD1 for D (5 bases). Trimming cost V 0 bases and J 2 bases, with 13 bases left between them. The CDR3 is 16 amino acids. CDR1 is LGHNA and CDR2 is YNFKEQ in the germline V gene. CDR3 sequence (DNA): TGTGCCAGCAGCCAAGATTGGGCAGGGCGCAACACTGAAGCTTTCTTT. This codes for CASSQDWAGRNTEAFF.

In this sample, this clonotype turned up once. The gene calls are TRBV20-1 and TRBJ2-2; a possible D gene is TRBD2 (7 bases). Germline CDR1 is DFQATT and CDR2 is SNEGSKA (reference sequence). V was cut by 0 bases and J by 5 bases, with 16 bases left in between. This CDR3 is 16 amino acids long. CDR3 nucleotide sequence: TGCAGTGCTAGAGATTCGGGGGCCGGGGGGACCGGGGAGCTGTTTTTT. Translation: CSARDSGAGGTGELFF.

This clonotype has ten or more counts. The chain uses TRBV20-1 and TRBJ2-7; 7 bases map to TRBD2. CDR1 and CDR2 (germline): DFQATT, SNEGSKA (reference sequence). The CDR3 runs 16 residues. J lost 2 bases, V lost 3 bases, and 13 bases had no gene match. The CDR3: CSASSLLAREPYEQYF. The CDR3 DNA reads TGCAGTGCTAGCAGCCTACTAGCGAGAGAGCCCTACGAGCAGTACTTC.

The V gene is TRBV2, the J gene TRBJ1-1; TRBD1 matches at 8 bases. J gave up 2 bases and V 6 bases, and 8 bases lay outside the gene matches. This CDR3 contains 15 residues. Looked up from germline, CDR1 is SNHLY and CDR2 is FYNNEI. CDR3 DNA: TGTGCCAGCAGGCTAAGACAGGGGCTCAACACTGAAGCTTTCTTT. Its translation is CASRLRQGLNTEAFF.

This clonotype has at least ten counts. V usage is TRBV12-3 or TRBV12-4 and J usage is TRBJ2-1; possibly TRBD2 for D (6 bases). Trimming shortened V by 5 bases and J by 12 bases, and 14 bases separated the two germline ends. This CDR3 has 12 amino acids. In DNA, the CDR3 is TGTGCCAGCAGTGCACTAGCAATTGGGCAGTTCTTC. This translates into CASSALAIGQFF.

Only a few counts were recorded for this clonotype. The gene calls are TRBV5-1 and TRBJ2-5, with TRBD2 as a possible D gene (6 bases). CDR3 length: 13 residues. V was clipped by 5 bases and J by 4 bases, with 12 bases between them. Looked up from germline, CDR1 is SGHRS and CDR2 is YFSETQ. The CDR3 DNA follows: TGCGCCAGCAGTTGGAGGAGGGGAGAGACCCAGTACTTC. The encoded protein is CASSWRRGETQYF.

This clonotype appeared a few times. The chain is built from TRBV20-1 and TRBJ2-1; 9 nucleotides agree with TRBD2. After removal of 4 bases from V and 2 bases from J, the junction contained 6 bases not matched to a gene. Germline assignment: CDR1 DFQATT and CDR2 SNEGSKA (reference sequence). This CDR3 has 15 residues. The CDR3 DNA sequence: TGCAGTGCTATCGGGCGGGGGGGGGCCTACAATGAGCAGTTCTTC. Translating gives CSAIGRGGAYNEQFF.

This clonotype was observed at least ten times. V usage is TRBV5-1 and J usage is TRBJ2-6, with TRBD1 as a possible D gene (6 bases). Germline CDR1 and CDR2: SGHRS and YFSETQ. The CDR3 is 18 amino acids. V was clipped by 0 bases and J by 0 bases, with 13 bases between them. CDR3: CASSLGTALSSGANVLTF. CDR3 in DNA: TGCGCCAGCAGCTTGGGGACAGCCCTTAGCTCTGGGGCCAACGTCCTGACTTTC.

This clonotype was seen a handful of times. The chain uses TRBV20-1 and TRBJ1-2, with TRBD1 identical over 8 bases. Germline V gene lookup returns CDR1 DFQATT and CDR2 SNEGSKA (reference sequence). The CDR3 is made up of 12 amino acids. Trimming removed 6 bases from V and 6 bases from J; junction bases left unmatched: 6. CDR3 region: CSAGTGVDGYTF. CDR3 nucleotide sequence: TGCAGTGCGGGGACAGGAGTGGATGGCTACACCTTC.

This clonotype was seen at least ten times. This chain uses TRBV2 with TRBJ2-1; 7 bases are shared with TRBD2. V dropped 6 bases and J dropped 3; count of bases not matched to a gene: 2. This CDR3 has 13 amino acids. CDR1 SNHLY and CDR2 FYNNEI come from the germline V gene. The CDR3 DNA sequence: TGTGCCAGCAGGCGGGAGCACTACAATGAGCAGTTCTTC. It codes for CASRREHYNEQFF.

This clonotype has a count of ten or more. The rearrangement links TRBV7-2 to TRBJ2-1; D is uncertain. Germline CDR1 SGHTA, CDR2 FQGNSA. This CDR3 is built from 13 residues. Trimming removed 5 bases at V and 9 bases at J, with 14 bases between. CDR3 sequence reads: CASSPALGFEQFF. CDR3 coding DNA: TGTGCCAGCAGCCCAGCTCTAGGATTTGAGCAGTTCTTC.

This clonotype was seen ten or more times. V usage is TRBV7-9 and J usage is TRBJ1-2; no reliable D call. This CDR3 is 14 amino acids long. Germline CDR1 SEHNR, CDR2 FQNEAQ (reference sequence). V was pared by 1 base and J by 7 bases, with 13 bases between. The CDR3 DNA reads TGTGCCAGCAGCTTAGGACCGTTGCTCGGTGGCTACACCTTC. Its protein is CASSLGPLLGGYTF.

The chain combines TRBV5-6 with TRBJ2-1; D possibly corresponds to TRBD1 (6 bases). V was shortened by 4 bases and J by 12 bases, with 11 bases between the two germline ends. The CDR3 contains 11 residues. Germline values: CDR1 SGHDT, CDR2 YYEEEE. The CDR3: CASSLTGLQFF. The DNA of the CDR3 is TGTGCCAGCAGCCTGACAGGTTTGCAGTTCTTC.

The chain uses TRBV20-1 and TRBJ2-3; 11 bases line up with TRBD2. There are 16 residues in the CDR3. The junction had 9 bases not matched to a gene; V was cut back by 4 bases and J by 3 bases. Germline-derived CDR1 and CDR2 are DFQATT and SNEGSKA (reference sequence). The CDR3 sequence is CSAKDPSGGPTDTQYF. The CDR3 DNA sequence: TGCAGTGCTAAGGACCCTAGCGGGGGGCCAACAGATACGCAGTATTTT.